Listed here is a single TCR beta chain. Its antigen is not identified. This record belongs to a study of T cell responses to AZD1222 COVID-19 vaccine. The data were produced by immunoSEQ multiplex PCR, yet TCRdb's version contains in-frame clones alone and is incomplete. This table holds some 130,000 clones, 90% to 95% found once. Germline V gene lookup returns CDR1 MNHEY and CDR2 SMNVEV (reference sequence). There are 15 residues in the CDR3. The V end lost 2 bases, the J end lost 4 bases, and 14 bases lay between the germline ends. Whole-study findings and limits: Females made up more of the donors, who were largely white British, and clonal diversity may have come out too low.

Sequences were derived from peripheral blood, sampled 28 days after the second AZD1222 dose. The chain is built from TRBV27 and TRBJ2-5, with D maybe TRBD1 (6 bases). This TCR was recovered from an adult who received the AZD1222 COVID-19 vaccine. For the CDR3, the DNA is TGTGCCAGCAGTTTAAGGACAGCAGGGGCAGAGACCCAGTACTTC. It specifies CASSLRTAGAETQYF.